These 15 T cell receptor beta chains were all obtained from the same sample, sequenced in a study of cytomegalovirus exposure and HLA in healthy donors. It was with 60 Vbeta and 13 Jbeta primers that the PCR ran. Assay used: immunoSEQ multiplex PCR; TCRdb lists only in-frame clones, some missing. The profile shows roughly 120,000 clones, roughly 80% of them singletons. Sequencing was performed on PBMCs. Source of these receptors: a man between 45 and 60 years old in good health and CMV-seronegative.

The chain uses TRBV5-4 and TRBJ2-7; TRBD1 matches 9 bases. This CDR3 contains 16 residues. Germline V gives CDR1 SGHNT, CDR2 YYREEE (reference sequence). V lost 4 bases, J lost 3 bases, and 11 bases stayed unmatched. CDR3 DNA: TGTGCCAGCAGCCCGGCGCCGGGACAGGGCATCTACGAGCAGTACTTC. Encoded protein: CASSPAPGQGIYEQYF.

The chain has TRBV6-5 and TRBJ1-2; 11 bases agree with TRBD1. After removal of 6 bases from V and 9 bases from J, the junction contained 6 bases not matched to a gene. The germline V gene encodes CDR1 MNHEY and CDR2 SVGAGI. This CDR3 region has 13 residues. CDR3 nucleotides: TGTGCCAGCAGAAAGGGACAGGGGGGTAGCTACACCTTC. This gives the protein CASRKGQGGSYTF.

CDR3 sequence reads: CASSYRTRDEKLFF. The CDR3 nucleotides are TGTGCCAGCAGTTACCGGACCAGGGATGAAAAACTGTTTTTT. The rearrangement links TRBV6-5 to TRBJ1-4; perhaps TRBD1 as D (5 bases). The CDR3 has 14 residues. CDR1 MNHEY and CDR2 SVGAGI come from the germline V gene. V lost 2 bases and J lost 6, with 10 bases in between.

This clone occurred once. The chain carries TRBV25-1 and TRBJ2-7, with 8 bases fitting TRBD1. The germline V gene has CDR1 MGHDK and CDR2 SYGVNS. CDR3 length equals 12 residues. Trimming removed 5 bases from V and 7 bases from J; junction bases left unmatched: 4. CDR3 DNA sequence: TGTGCCAGCAGTCGGACAGGGAGAGAGCAGTACTTC. Encoded protein: CASSRTGREQYF.

This chain's CDR3 is CASSLGEPQETQYF. In DNA, the CDR3 is TGTGCCAGCAGCCTTGGGGAGCCCCAAGAGACCCAGTACTTC. The rearrangement joins TRBV7-2 to TRBJ2-5, with D possibly matching TRBD2 (5 bases). CDR1 and CDR2 from the germline V gene are SGHTA and FQGNSA. V lost 5 bases to trimming and J lost 1 base, with 11 bases between them. The CDR3 sequence is 14 residues long. The whole variable domain, filled in from reference TRBV7-2 and TRBJ2-5, reads GAGVSQSPSNKVTEKGKDVELRCDPISGHTALYWYRQSLGQGLEFLIYFQGNSAPDKSGLPSDRFSAERTGGSVSTLTIQRTQQEDSAVYLCASSLGEPQETQYFGPGTRLLVL.

This chain uses TRBV28 with TRBJ2-7; D is perhaps TRBD1 (5 bases). The CDR3 spans 14 residues. Germline lookup yields CDR1 MDHEN and CDR2 SYDVKM. V lost 1 base to trimming and J lost 5 bases, with 12 bases between them. The CDR3 reads CASSLLVRENEQYF. In DNA form, the CDR3 reads TGTGCCAGCAGTTTATTAGTCAGGGAAAACGAGCAGTACTTC.

CDR3 nucleotide sequence: TGTGCCAGCAGCTTAGGCAGGGGCTATGGCTACACCTTC. Its translation: CASSLGRGYGYTF. This sequence joins TRBV7-6 and TRBJ1-2; tentatively, D is TRBD1 (6 bases). This CDR3 is 13 amino acids long. V was clipped by 1 base and J by 4 bases, with 7 bases between them. CDR1 and CDR2 from the germline V gene are SGHVS and FNYEAQ.

V usage is TRBV6-4 and J usage is TRBJ2-2; D gene ambiguous. V lost 0 bases, J lost 7 bases, and 9 bases lay in between. The CDR3 spans 14 residues. Germline CDR1 and CDR2: MRHNA and SNTAGT. Here the CDR3 reads CASSDSPAVGELFF. CDR3 DNA sequence: TGTGCCAGCAGTGACTCCCCGGCGGTCGGGGAGCTGTTTTTT.

The rearrangement uses TRBV7-8 and TRBJ1-1; no clear D. V was shortened by 3 bases and J by 6 bases, with 11 bases between the two germline ends. The CDR3 consists of 13 residues. Germline CDR1 SGHVS, CDR2 FQNEAQ. The CDR3 DNA sequence: TGTGCCAGCAGCTTCACAGAGAAGTCTGAAGCTTTCTTT. This translates into CASSFTEKSEAFF.

The V call is TRBV19, the J call TRBJ2-1; 8 bases are shared with TRBD2. V shed 5 bases and J 1 base; nucleotides not matched to a gene: 1. The germline V gene has CDR1 LNHDA and CDR2 SQIVND (reference sequence). This CDR3 is built from 14 residues. The CDR3, as DNA: TGTGCCAGTAGTGTAGCGGGGTCCTACAATGAGCAGTTCTTC. This translates into CASSVAGSYNEQFF.

V and J are TRBV12-2 and TRBJ2-7; the tabulated D call, TRBD1, remains unverified against the DNA. TRBV12-2 counts as a pseudogene. This CDR3 spans 19 amino acids. The CDR3 sequence: CASRSLFRDRVPTTYEQYF. In nucleotides, the CDR3 is TGTGCAAGTCGCTCCCTATTCCGGGACAGGGTTCCAACCACCTACGAGCAGTACTTC.

This chain uses TRBV19 with TRBJ2-3, with TRBD2 matching 13 bases. The J segment lost 0 bases and the V segment lost 10 bases, leaving 7 bases of the junction unmatched. Germline V gene data show CDR1 as LNHDA and CDR2 as SQIVND (reference sequence). The CDR3 loop spans 16 amino acids. CDR3 region: CATAGLAGLSTDTQYF. The CDR3 DNA sequence: TGTGCCACCGCGGGACTAGCGGGACTTAGCACAGATACGCAGTATTTT. The full variable domain, rest sourced from reference TRBV19 and TRBJ2-3, is DGGITQSPKYLFRKEGQNVTLSCEQNLNHDAMYWYRQDPGQGLRLIYYSQIVNDFQKGDIAEGYSVSREKKESFPLTVTSAQKNPTAFYLCATAGLAGLSTDTQYFGPGTRLTVL.

V gene TRBV5-4 combines with J gene TRBJ2-7; TRBD1 matches at 8 bases. J gave up 2 bases and V 4 bases, and 8 bases lay outside the gene matches. CDR3 length: 15 amino acids. Germline CDR1 is SGHNT and CDR2 is YYREEE (reference sequence). In DNA form, the CDR3 reads TGTGCCAGCAGCCGGCCGGGACAGGCGACCTACGAGCAGTACTTC. This sequence encodes CASSRPGQATYEQYF.

The CDR3 reads CSVLPLEASGISEQYF. The CDR3 nucleotides are TGCAGCGTTCTCCCGTTGGAGGCTAGCGGGATTAGCGAGCAGTACTTC. The chain employs TRBV29-1 and TRBJ2-7, with 9 bases lining up with TRBD2. V gave up 5 bases and J gave up 6 bases; unmatched junction bases: 17. The V gene's germline CDR1 is SQVTM and CDR2 ANQGSEA. This CDR3 comprises 16 residues.

The rearrangement joins TRBV27 to TRBJ2-7; TRBD2 matches 9 bases. J was trimmed by 3 bases and V by 2 bases; bases with no gene match: 11. Looked up from germline, CDR1 is MNHEY and CDR2 is SMNVEV (reference sequence). The CDR3 is 17 residues long. Here the CDR3 DNA reads TGTGCCAGCAGTTTAGGGCCGCGCGGGAGGGACGTCTACGAGCAGTACTTC. This codes for CASSLGPRGRDVYEQYF.